Detailed here is one T cell receptor beta chain. Its cognate antigen is unknown. This specimen comes from a study of response to subunit inactivated influenza vaccine. Study-level points and caveats: New T cells are recruited in small numbers by each seasonal influenza vaccination, according to the authors' suggestion.

MiXCR was run by TCRdb on the RT-PCR reads, yielding one entry per CDR3 protein. Among some 500,000 distinct CDR3 sequences listed, roughly 23% were seen once. V gave up 7 bases and J gave up 2 bases, with 10 bases separating them. Germline V CDR1 and CDR2: ENHRY, SYGVKD. The CDR3 is 13 amino acids. The V gene is TRBV10-3, the J gene TRBJ2-3; tentative D call: TRBD1 (6 bases). The source was CD4+ T cells sorted from PBMCs, collected about 5 days after vaccination. The clonotype comes from a man between 50 and 59 years old who received an inactivated influenza vaccine. CDR3 sequence reads: CAITGQLTDTQYF. CDR3 DNA sequence: TGTGCCATCACCGGACAGCTCACAGATACGCAGTATTTT.